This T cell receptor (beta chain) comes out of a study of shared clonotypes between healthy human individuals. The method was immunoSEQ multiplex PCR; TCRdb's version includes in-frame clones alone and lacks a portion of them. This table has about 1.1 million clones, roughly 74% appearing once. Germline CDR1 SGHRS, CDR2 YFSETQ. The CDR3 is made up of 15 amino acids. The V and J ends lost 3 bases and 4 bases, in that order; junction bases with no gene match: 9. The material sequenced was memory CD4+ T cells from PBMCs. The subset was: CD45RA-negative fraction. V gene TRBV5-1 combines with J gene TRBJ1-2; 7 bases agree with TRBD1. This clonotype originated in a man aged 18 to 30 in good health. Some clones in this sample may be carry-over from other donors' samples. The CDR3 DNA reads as TGCGCCAGCAGCTGGACGGGACAGTTGAGCTATGGCTACACCTTC. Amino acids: CASSWTGQLSYGYTF.